The TCR beta chain under discussion was sequenced for a study of blood T cells in healthy people across ages. In the study overall: Researchers report that template switching captured about one barcoded beta molecule per two T cells. Study-level points and caveats: Not knowing donor CMV status may have confounded expanded clonotype changes.

Combining a sample-barcoded 5' primer with a J-beta primer mix, a second PCR ran for roughly 7 to 11 cycles. Researchers report that a template-switch adaptor with 12 random nucleotides tagged each cDNA molecule. TCRdb re-derived calls from the 5' RACE reads in MiXCR, one entry per CDR3 protein. The sample gives some 690,000 distinct CDR3 sequences, 22% of which show up once; roughly a fifth is in the top ten. Only a few counts were recorded for this clonotype. Antigen unknown. Germline V lookup: CDR1 MNHNY, CDR2 SVGAGI (reference sequence). V was trimmed by 2 bases and J by 6 bases, leaving 11 bases between them. There are 13 residues in the CDR3.

The source material was blood. The chain joins TRBV6-6 to TRBJ2-7; tentative D call: TRBD2 (6 bases). This clonotype was obtained from a man between 65 and 85 years old in good health. The CDR3 bases are TGTGCCAGCAGTTACCAGCAGGGAGGCGAGCAGTACTTC. It codes for CASSYQQGGEQYF.